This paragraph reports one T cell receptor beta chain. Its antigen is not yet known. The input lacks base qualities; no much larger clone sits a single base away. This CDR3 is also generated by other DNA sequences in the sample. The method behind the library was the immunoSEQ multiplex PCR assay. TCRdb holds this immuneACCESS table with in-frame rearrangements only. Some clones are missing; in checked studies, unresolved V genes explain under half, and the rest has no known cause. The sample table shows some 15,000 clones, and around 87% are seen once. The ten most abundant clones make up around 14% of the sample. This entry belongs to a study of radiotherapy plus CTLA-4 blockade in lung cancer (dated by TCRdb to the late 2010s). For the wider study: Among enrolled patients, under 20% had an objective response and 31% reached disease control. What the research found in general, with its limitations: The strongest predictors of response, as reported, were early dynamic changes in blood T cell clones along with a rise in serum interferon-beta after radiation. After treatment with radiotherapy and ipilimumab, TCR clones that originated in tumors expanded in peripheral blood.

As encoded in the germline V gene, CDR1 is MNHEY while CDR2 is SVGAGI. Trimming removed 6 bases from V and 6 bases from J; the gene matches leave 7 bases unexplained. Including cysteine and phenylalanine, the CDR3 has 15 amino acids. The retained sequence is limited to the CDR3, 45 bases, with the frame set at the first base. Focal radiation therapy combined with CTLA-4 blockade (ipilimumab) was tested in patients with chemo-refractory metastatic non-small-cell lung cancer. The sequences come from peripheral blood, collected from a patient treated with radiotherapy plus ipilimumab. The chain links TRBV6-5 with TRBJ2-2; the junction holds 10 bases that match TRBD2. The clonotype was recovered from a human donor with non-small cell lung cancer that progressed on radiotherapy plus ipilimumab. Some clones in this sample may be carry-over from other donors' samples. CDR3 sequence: CASRQAGGAPGELFF. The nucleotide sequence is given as TGTGCCAGCAGACAAGCGGGGGGGGCTCCCGGGGAGCTGTTTTTT.